The 27 T cell receptor beta chains in this list originate from one sample, sequenced in a study of blood T cell repertoires in COVID-19. Measured with immunoSEQ multiplex PCR; TCRdb has only the in-frame clones, and not every one. The top ten clones hold 2.7% of a sample with 65,000 to 85,000 clones, roughly nine tenths of them seen once. The sequenced sample was peripheral blood. These receptors came from a man over 45 with acute or convalescent COVID-19.

This clone showed up just once. The chain couples TRBV14 to TRBJ1-1, with D possibly TRBD1 on 6 matching bases. V gave up 5 bases and J gave up 0 bases, with 34 bases separating them. The CDR3 totals 22 residues. Looked up from germline, CDR1 is SGHDN and CDR2 is FVKESK. The CDR3 bases are TGTGCCAGCAGCGGCCAATTGGGGGGGCTGAGGGATATGTATCTGATGAACACTGAAGCTTTCTTT. Residues: CASSGQLGGLRDMYLMNTEAFF.

The chain couples TRBV4-3 to TRBJ2-6, with a tentative D call TRBD1 (5 bases). Germline CDR1 LGHNA, CDR2 YSLEER. Trimming pared 3 bases from V and 2 bases from J, leaving 8 bases between. The CDR3 totals 15 residues. The CDR3: CASSQRQTGANVLTF. The CDR3 DNA follows: TGCGCCAGCAGCCAGCGACAGACTGGGGCCAACGTCCTGACTTTC.

The CDR3 is CASSFPGFDTGELFF. The CDR3 DNA is TGTGCCAGCAGTTTTCCGGGGTTCGACACCGGGGAGCTGTTTTTT. The J gene is TRBJ2-2, the V gene TRBV5-8; maybe TRBD2 (5 bases). Germline V gives CDR1 SGHTS, CDR2 YDEGEE. The CDR3 runs to 15 residues. Trimming left V 5 bases short and J 3 bases short, with 14 bases between.

The chain combines TRBV24-1 with TRBJ2-7; 13 bases are a match to TRBD2. Germline values: CDR1 KGHDR, CDR2 SFDVKD. V lost 6 bases to trimming and J lost 3 bases; unmatched junction nucleotides: 10. The CDR3 sequence is 17 residues long. Written as DNA, the CDR3 is TGTGCCACCAGTTCCCCACGACTAGCGGGAGGAGGCTACGAGCAGTACGTC. This gives the protein CATSSPRLAGGGYEQYV.

The V call is TRBV25-1, the J call TRBJ1-6; no firm D call. The germline gives CDR1 MGHDK, CDR2 SYGVNS. V dropped 0 bases and J dropped 9 bases, with 9 bases sitting between them. The CDR3 has 14 amino acids. Here the CDR3 reads CASSEYLEFSPLHF. CDR3 nucleotides: TGTGCCAGCAGTGAATATTTGGAGTTTTCACCCCTCCACTTT.

CDR3 coding DNA: TGTGCCAGCAGTTTAGGGGCCTACATGAACACTGAAGCTTTCTTT. This translates into CASSLGAYMNTEAFF. The chain combines TRBV27 with TRBJ1-1; D possibly corresponds to TRBD1 (5 bases). The CDR3 spans 15 residues. Germline-derived CDR1 and CDR2 are MNHEY and SMNVEV (reference sequence). V lost 2 bases, J lost 0 bases, and 10 bases lay in between.

V and J are TRBV19 and TRBJ2-1, with 10 bases lining up with TRBD2. Germline V CDR1 and CDR2: LNHDA, SQIVND (reference sequence). This CDR3 has 15 residues. The junction had 6 bases not matched to a gene; V was cut back by 6 bases and J by 4 bases. Here the CDR3 reads CASRKGAGGYNEQFF. The CDR3 coding sequence is TGTGCCAGTAGGAAGGGAGCGGGAGGGTACAATGAGCAGTTCTTC. Filled out from reference TRBV19 and TRBJ2-1, the complete variable domain reads DGGITQSPKYLFRKEGQNVTLSCEQNLNHDAMYWYRQDPGQGLRLIYYSQIVNDFQKGDIAEGYSVSREKKESFPLTVTSAQKNPTAFYLCASRKGAGGYNEQFFGPGTRLTVL.

This chain links TRBV4-3 with TRBJ2-3; the D is unclear. Germline V CDR1 and CDR2: LGHNA, YSLEER. The CDR3 extends over 14 amino acids. V lost 1 base and J lost 4, with 9 bases in between. CDR3 in amino acids: CASSQGQFPDTQYF. CDR3 in DNA: TGCGCCAGCAGCCAAGGACAATTCCCAGATACGCAGTATTTT.

Written as DNA, the CDR3 is TGTGCCAGCAGCCGGGACAGGGAAGATGGCTACACCTTC. Its translation is CASSRDREDGYTF. The V and J genes are TRBV6-2 or TRBV6-3 and TRBJ1-2, with 9 bases aligning to TRBD1. The CDR3 extends over 13 amino acids. The trim removed 6 bases at V and 6 bases at J, leaving 5 bases unmatched. Germline CDR1 MNHEY, CDR2 SVGEGT.

This rearrangement joins TRBV28 to TRBJ1-5; the match to TRBD1 covers 8 bases. This CDR3 region has 16 residues. Trimming removed 1 base from V and 5 bases from J; junction bases left unmatched: 7. Germline V gene lookup returns CDR1 MDHEN and CDR2 SYDVKM. The CDR3 region is CASSLLMGTGHQPQHF. CDR3 DNA: TGTGCCAGCAGTTTATTGATGGGGACAGGACATCAGCCCCAGCATTTT. Looking up the rest from reference TRBV28 and TRBJ1-5 gives the full variable domain: DVKVTQSSRYLVKRTGEKVFLECVQDMDHENMFWYRQDPGLGLRLIYFSYDVKMKEKGDIPEGYSVSREKKERFSLILESASTNQTSMYLCASSLLMGTGHQPQHFGDGTRLSIL.

V usage is TRBV19 and J usage is TRBJ1-5; possible D gene TRBD1, 6 bases. V shed 8 bases and J shed 1 base, with 18 bases lying between them. This CDR3 contains 16 residues. Germline V CDR1 and CDR2: LNHDA, SQIVND (reference sequence). The CDR3 coding sequence is TGTGCCAGTGGCCCTAGCAGGGGAAGGAGCAATCAGCCCCAGCATTTT. The encoded protein is CASGPSRGRSNQPQHF.

The rearrangement links TRBV27 to TRBJ1-1, with unresolved D. V gave up 3 bases and J gave up 5 bases, with 7 bases separating them. Germline CDR1 is MNHEY and CDR2 is SMNVEV (reference sequence). The length of the CDR3 is 12 residues. In DNA, the CDR3 is TGTGCCAGCAGTTTTGATAGAACTGAAGCTTTCTTT. Its translation is CASSFDRTEAFF.

This CDR3 is CASSGGATDTQYF. CDR3 nucleotides: TGTGCCAGTAGTGGCGGAGCCACAGATACGCAGTATTTT. The chain couples TRBV19 to TRBJ2-3, with D hard to call. Germline assignment: CDR1 LNHDA and CDR2 SQIVND (reference sequence). This CDR3 is built from 13 residues. The V gene lost 5 bases and the J gene lost 2 bases, with 8 bases spanning the gap.

This clone was found a few times. The chain has TRBV2 and TRBJ1-1, with D unresolved. CDR3 length equals 13 residues. Germline V gene sequence: CDR1 SNHLY, CDR2 FYNNEI. Trimming left V 7 bases short and J 2 bases short, with 11 bases between. The CDR3 here is CASTYDLNTEAFF. CDR3 DNA sequence: TGTGCCAGCACCTACGACTTAAACACTGAAGCTTTCTTT.

The rearrangement links TRBV9 to TRBJ1-1; a weak D match, TRBD1 (5 bases). The V gene's germline CDR1 is SGDLS and CDR2 YYNGEE. The length of the CDR3 is 15 residues. The V end was cut by 0 bases, the J end by 5 bases, with 14 bases between. This chain's CDR3 is CASSVGQTGGTEAFF. CDR3 in DNA: TGTGCCAGCAGCGTAGGTCAGACGGGGGGAACTGAAGCTTTCTTT.

The genes are TRBV9 and TRBJ2-5; 10 positions agree with TRBD2. The germline CDR1 and CDR2 sequences are SGDLS and YYNGEE. V lost 0 bases and J lost 4; bases outside the gene matches: 6. This CDR3 has 16 residues. The CDR3 loop is CASSVGASGSGETQYF. The CDR3 nucleotides read TGTGCCAGCAGCGTAGGAGCTAGCGGGAGCGGAGAGACCCAGTACTTC.

This rearrangement joins TRBV9 to TRBJ1-5; 9 bases map to TRBD1. The germline V gene encodes CDR1 SGDLS and CDR2 YYNGEE. This CDR3 region has 13 residues. The trim removed 3 bases at V and 8 bases at J, leaving 3 bases unmatched. CDR3 nucleotides: TGTGCCAGCAGCGCTGGACAGGGGAAGCCCCAGCATTTT. Its protein is CASSAGQGKPQHF.

The CDR3 region is CASSYPPSSDTQYF. As DNA, the CDR3 is TGTGCCAGCAGTTACCCACCTAGCTCAGATACGCAGTATTTT. V gene TRBV6-5 combines with J gene TRBJ2-3; D is possibly TRBD2 (5 bases). Per the germline V gene, CDR1 is MNHEY and CDR2 is SVGAGI. The CDR3 loop spans 14 amino acids. V dropped 2 bases and J dropped 4 bases, with 10 bases sitting between them.

The V call is TRBV28, the J call TRBJ1-5; 7 bases are a match to TRBD1. Trimming removed 1 base from V and 3 bases from J; junction bases left unmatched: 3. This CDR3 contains 15 residues. Germline V gene sequence: CDR1 MDHEN, CDR2 SYDVKM. The CDR3 DNA follows: TGTGCCAGCAGTTTATCTGACAGGGTCAATCAGCCCCAGCATTTT. This encodes CASSLSDRVNQPQHF.

The rearrangement uses TRBV10-2 and TRBJ1-1; TRBD1 is a possible D gene (5 bases). V lost 6 bases to trimming and J lost 1 base, with 6 bases between them. Germline CDR1 is WSHSY and CDR2 is SAAADI. The length of the CDR3 is 12 residues. The CDR3 is CASRGANTEAFF. For the CDR3, the DNA is TGCGCCAGCAGAGGGGCGAACACTGAAGCTTTCTTT.

The genes are TRBV5-1 and TRBJ1-2, with 7 bases matching TRBD1. With 0 bases clipped from V and 7 bases from J, the junction kept 6 bases outside the gene matches. Germline CDR1 is SGHRS and CDR2 is YFSETQ. The CDR3 is 14 amino acids. The CDR3 coding sequence is TGCGCCAGCAGCTTGGCGACAGGGTACGGTGGCTACACCTTC. Translated: CASSLATGYGGYTF.

The chain couples TRBV19 to TRBJ2-3, with 8 bases that match TRBD2. The CDR3 spans 16 residues. The V gene's germline CDR1 is LNHDA and CDR2 SQIVND (reference sequence). The V segment lost 3 bases and the J segment 5 bases; nucleotides outside the gene matches: 10. CDR3 region: CASSIMAGGLRDTQYF. The CDR3 bases are TGTGCCAGTAGTATCATGGCGGGAGGCTTAAGAGATACGCAGTATTTT.

CDR3 coding DNA: TGTGCCAGCAGCCGACACAGGGACGGTCAGCCCCAGCATTTT. This sequence encodes CASSRHRDGQPQHF. The gene calls are TRBV4-2 and TRBJ1-5, with a weak D call TRBD1 (6 bases). The length of the CDR3 is 14 residues. V dropped 4 bases and J dropped 6 bases, with 13 bases sitting between them. Looked up from germline, CDR1 is LGHNA and CDR2 is YNFKEQ.

J is TRBJ1-1 and V is TRBV29-1, with 11 bases fitting TRBD1. The CDR3 spans 13 residues. The V and J ends lost 7 bases and 6 bases, in that order; junction bases with no gene match: 7. Germline V gene lookup returns CDR1 SQVTM and CDR2 ANQGSEA. This chain's CDR3 is CSGVDRGHPEAFF. The CDR3 nucleotides read TGCAGCGGGGTGGACAGGGGGCACCCTGAAGCTTTCTTT.

The J gene is TRBJ2-3, the V gene TRBV30, with 9 bases lining up with TRBD2. CDR3 length: 14 amino acids. Germline V gene data show CDR1 as GTSNPN and CDR2 as SVGIG (reference sequence). V lost 3 bases and J lost 10; bases outside the gene matches: 11. The DNA for the CDR3 is TGTGCCTGGAGAGGACTAGCGCCGCAACGAGCGCAGTATTTT. Translating it yields CAWRGLAPQRAQYF.

The V call is TRBV27, the J call TRBJ1-1, with D possibly being TRBD1 (6 bases). Per the germline V gene, CDR1 is MNHEY and CDR2 is SMNVEV (reference sequence). The CDR3 covers 14 residues. V dropped 0 bases and J dropped 4 bases, with 9 bases sitting between them. The CDR3 loop is CASSLSGQTTEAFF. As DNA, the CDR3 is TGTGCCAGCAGTTTATCAGGACAGACCACTGAAGCTTTCTTT.

V gene TRBV12-3 or TRBV12-4 combines with J gene TRBJ1-5; 9 nucleotides match TRBD1. The CDR3 is 13 amino acids. J lost 6 bases, V lost 6 bases, and 3 bases had no gene match. The CDR3 region is CASRTGGSQPQHF. In DNA, the CDR3 is TGTGCCAGCAGAACAGGGGGCAGTCAGCCCCAGCATTTT.